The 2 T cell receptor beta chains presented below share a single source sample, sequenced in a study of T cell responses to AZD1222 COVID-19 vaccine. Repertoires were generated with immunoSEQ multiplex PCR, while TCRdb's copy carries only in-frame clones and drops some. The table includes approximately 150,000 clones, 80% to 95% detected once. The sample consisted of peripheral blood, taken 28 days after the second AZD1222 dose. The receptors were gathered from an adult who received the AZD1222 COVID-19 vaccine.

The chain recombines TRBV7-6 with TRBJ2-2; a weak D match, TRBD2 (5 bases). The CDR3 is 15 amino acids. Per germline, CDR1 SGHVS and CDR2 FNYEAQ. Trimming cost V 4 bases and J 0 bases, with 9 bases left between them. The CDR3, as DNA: TGTGCCAGCAGCTACCTAGCCGCGAACACCGGGGAGCTGTTTTTT. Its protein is CASSYLAANTGELFF.

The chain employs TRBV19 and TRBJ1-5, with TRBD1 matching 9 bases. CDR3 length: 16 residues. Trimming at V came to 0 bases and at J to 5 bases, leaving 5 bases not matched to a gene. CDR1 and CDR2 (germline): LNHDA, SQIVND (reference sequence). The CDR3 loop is CASSIDYRDRDQPQHF. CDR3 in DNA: TGTGCCAGTAGTATAGATTATCGGGACAGGGATCAGCCCCAGCATTTT.